This T cell receptor (beta chain) appears in the sequencing data of a study of shared T cell receptors in the human thymus (dated by TCRdb to about 2021). Context from the whole study: The study examined how self-reactive, shared T-cell receptor alpha chains are generated in the human thymus.

In the case of this clone: Its antigen is currently not known. The input lacks base qualities; no much larger clone sits a single base away.

Library construction relied on the immunoSEQ multiplex PCR assay. Entries here come from immuneACCESS through TCRdb and include only in-frame sequences with V and J called. Some clones fail to appear in such tables; in the studies checked, an unresolved V gene covers under half of the shortfall, and the cause of the remainder is unknown. Counted in this sample were some 700,000 clones; 70% to 90% of them appeared once. The biggest ten clones account for approximately 0.01% of the sample. The germline V gene (reference sequence) gives CDR1 as SGHNT and CDR2 as YYREEE. The CDR3 numbers 16 residues from cysteine through phenylalanine. Solely the CDR3 DNA is kept, with 48 bases framed from the first base. The V and J ends are trimmed by 1 base and 7 bases, leaving 18 bases between them. The same data also contributed to another study, on human thymus T cells. As the second study states: Immunologically healthy infants undergoing open corrective cardiac surgery for congenital heart defects in Finland were used as donors. Thymus tissue was collected as surgical resects that were removed during corrective cardiac surgery. Biased V and J gene segment usage appeared to be present in both thymic and peripheral blood repertoires. According to the related research, thymic TCR repertoires were highly overlapping among unrelated individuals. TCR alpha and beta repertoires from about 8 infant thymus samples and a few related peripheral blood samples were characterized in the study. The cohort included six male and two female infants, with donor ages spanning 7 to 244 days. Thymocytes were mechanically released from the tissue and were stored as pellets of about 8.5-31 million cells at -70 degrees C. Genomic DNA was extracted from frozen cell pellets with a QIAsymphony instrument. TCRB and TCRAD loci were amplified from a standardized quantity of quality-controlled genomic DNA using the immunoSEQ multiplex PCR assay. The amplicons spanned the V(D)J region and were long enough to cover the CDR3 and allow V and J genes to be identified. The amplicons were sequenced on an Illumina platform via the commercial immunoSEQ service. Corrections for primer bias and sequencing errors followed previously described methods, while TCRAD and TCRB definitions were based on the IMGT database. The repertoires were analysed using immunoSEQ Analyzer 3.0 and VDJTools for basic statistics, V/J segment usage, diversity estimates, rarefaction and pairwise overlap. Diversity was estimated with Chao1, ChaoE, Efron-Thisted, Shannon and inverse Simpson indices, and also on datasets down-sampled to the smallest sample. Repertoire overlap was assessed by strict matching of CDR3 nucleotide sequence, V gene and J gene, and clustering was done by Jaccard-based multidimensional scaling. On average, approximately 800,000 unique TCRB clonotypes were obtained from thymus samples, compared with roughly 89,000 from blood samples.

This receptor chain uses TRBV5-4 and TRBJ2-1, with TRBD2 perhaps the D gene, on 5 matching bases. Sequenced material: thymocytes. This receptor was taken from a girl less than two years old with a congenital heart defect. Donor details come from another sample of the same person, matched by shared clones. CDR3 region: CASSLSSNPGMNEQFF. The nucleotide sequence is TGTGCCAGCAGCTTGTCTAGCAACCCCGGAATGAATGAGCAGTTCTTC.